The entry that follows covers one T cell receptor (beta chain) sequence. The antigen remains unidentified. The CDR3 runs 13 residues. The V segment lost 2 bases and the J segment 8 bases; nucleotides outside the gene matches: 8. The germline gives CDR1 GTSNPN, CDR2 SVGIG (reference sequence). This record comes from a study of T cell responses to AZD1222 COVID-19 vaccine. Points from the study as a whole: Spike-specific TCR breadth and depth went up after people got two AZD1222 doses.

Some clones are missing from TCRdb's copy, which holds only in-frame ones; the method was immunoSEQ multiplex PCR. The sample has 150,000 or so clones; 88% are singletons. The TCR originated in an adult in good health. V and J are TRBV30 and TRBJ1-2; 7 nucleotides match TRBD1. The material sequenced was peripheral blood, taken on day 0 of AZD1222 vaccination. The CDR3 sequence is CAWSLTGSRGYTF. As DNA, the CDR3 is TGTGCCTGGAGTCTGACAGGGTCCCGGGGCTACACCTTC.